This record concerns one T cell receptor beta chain sequence. Unmatched junction bases numbered 10, after V lost 5 bases and J lost 7 bases. The CDR3 covers 15 residues. CDR1 and CDR2 (germline): SGHTA, FQGTGA. Peripheral blood from each donor was collected in a volume of 8 to 10 milliliters. For the second PCR, which ran for roughly 6 to 12 cycles, a sample-barcoded 5' primer and a J-beta primer mix were used. Each cDNA was tagged by a template-switch adaptor containing 12 random nucleotides. TCRdb recomputed calls from the 5' RACE reads with MiXCR, one row per CDR3 protein. The sample includes over 950,000 distinct CDR3 sequences, around two fifths of them seen just once. The sample belongs to a study of blood T cells in healthy people across ages.

Sequencing was performed on blood. The clonotype was recovered from a man between 18 and 29 years old in good health. The chain is built from TRBV7-3 and TRBJ1-4, with 7 positions matching TRBD1. For the CDR3, the DNA is TGTGCCAGCAGCCCCGGGACAGCGAGGGGTGAAAAACTGTTTTTT. It yields the protein CASSPGTARGEKLFF.